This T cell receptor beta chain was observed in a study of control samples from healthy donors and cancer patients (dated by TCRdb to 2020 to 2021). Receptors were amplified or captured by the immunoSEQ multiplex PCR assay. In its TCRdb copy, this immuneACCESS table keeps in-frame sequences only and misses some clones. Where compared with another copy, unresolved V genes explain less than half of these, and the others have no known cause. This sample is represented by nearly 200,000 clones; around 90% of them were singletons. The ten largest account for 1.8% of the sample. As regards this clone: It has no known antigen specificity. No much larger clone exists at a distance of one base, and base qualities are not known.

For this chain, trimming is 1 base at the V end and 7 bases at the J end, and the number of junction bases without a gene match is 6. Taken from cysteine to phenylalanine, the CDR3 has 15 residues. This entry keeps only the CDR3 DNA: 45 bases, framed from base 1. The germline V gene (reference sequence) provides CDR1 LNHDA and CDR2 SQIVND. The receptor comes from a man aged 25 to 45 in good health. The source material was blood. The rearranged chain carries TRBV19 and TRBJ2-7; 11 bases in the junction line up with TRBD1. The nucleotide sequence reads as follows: TGTGCCAGTAGTATAGCTCCGGGACAGGGGGATGAGCAGTACTTC. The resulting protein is CASSIAPGQGDEQYF.